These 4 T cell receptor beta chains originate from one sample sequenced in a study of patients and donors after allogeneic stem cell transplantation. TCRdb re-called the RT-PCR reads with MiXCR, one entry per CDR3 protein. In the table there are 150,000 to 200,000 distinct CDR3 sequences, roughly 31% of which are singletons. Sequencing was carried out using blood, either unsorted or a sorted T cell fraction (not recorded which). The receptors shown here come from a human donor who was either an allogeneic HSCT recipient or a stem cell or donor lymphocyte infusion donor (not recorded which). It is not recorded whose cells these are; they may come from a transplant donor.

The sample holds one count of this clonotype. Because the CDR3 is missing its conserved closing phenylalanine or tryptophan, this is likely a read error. CDR3 bases: TGCAGTGGAAGAGGGACAGGGTCTGGAAACACCATATATTTG. This encodes CSGRGTGSGNTIYL. The V and J genes are TRBV20-1 and TRBJ1-3; TRBD1 matches at 9 bases. This CDR3 comprises 14 residues. With V trimmed by 7 bases and J by 1 base, 5 bases remained unmatched. Germline assignment: CDR1 DFQATT and CDR2 SNEGSKA (reference sequence).

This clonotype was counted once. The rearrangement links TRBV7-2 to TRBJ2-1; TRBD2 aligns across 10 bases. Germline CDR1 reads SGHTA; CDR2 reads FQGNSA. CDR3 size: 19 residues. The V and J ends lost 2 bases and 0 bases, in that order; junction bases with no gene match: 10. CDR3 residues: CASSLNPPIAGGSYNEQFF. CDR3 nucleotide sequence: TGTGCCAGCAGCTTAAACCCTCCGATAGCGGGAGGCTCCTACAATGAGCAGTTCTTC.

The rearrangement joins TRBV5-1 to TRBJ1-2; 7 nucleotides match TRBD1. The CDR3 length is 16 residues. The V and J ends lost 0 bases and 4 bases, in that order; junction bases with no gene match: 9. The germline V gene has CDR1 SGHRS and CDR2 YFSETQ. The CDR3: CASSLAPPGQRYGYTF. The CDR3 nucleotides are TGCGCCAGCAGCTTGGCCCCCCCGGGACAGCGCTATGGCTACACCTTC.

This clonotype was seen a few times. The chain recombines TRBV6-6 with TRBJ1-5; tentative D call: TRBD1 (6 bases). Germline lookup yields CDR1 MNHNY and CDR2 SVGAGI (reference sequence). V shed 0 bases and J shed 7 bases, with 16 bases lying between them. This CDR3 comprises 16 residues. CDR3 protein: CASSYSTGHNWQPQHF. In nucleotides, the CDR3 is TGTGCCAGCAGTTACTCCACGGGACACAACTGGCAGCCCCAGCATTTT.